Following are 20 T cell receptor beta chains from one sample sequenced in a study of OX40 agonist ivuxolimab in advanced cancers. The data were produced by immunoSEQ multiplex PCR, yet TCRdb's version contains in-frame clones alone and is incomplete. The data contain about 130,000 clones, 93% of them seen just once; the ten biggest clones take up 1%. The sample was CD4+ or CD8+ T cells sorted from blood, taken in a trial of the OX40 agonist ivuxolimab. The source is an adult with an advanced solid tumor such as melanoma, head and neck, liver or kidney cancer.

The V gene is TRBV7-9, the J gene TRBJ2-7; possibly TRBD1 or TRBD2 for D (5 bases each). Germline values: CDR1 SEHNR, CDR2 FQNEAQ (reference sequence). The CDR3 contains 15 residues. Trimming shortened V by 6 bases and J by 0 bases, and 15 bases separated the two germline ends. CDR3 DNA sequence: TGTGCCAGCAGTTACTCCGGGACGGACTCCTACGAGCAGTACTTC. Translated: CASSYSGTDSYEQYF.

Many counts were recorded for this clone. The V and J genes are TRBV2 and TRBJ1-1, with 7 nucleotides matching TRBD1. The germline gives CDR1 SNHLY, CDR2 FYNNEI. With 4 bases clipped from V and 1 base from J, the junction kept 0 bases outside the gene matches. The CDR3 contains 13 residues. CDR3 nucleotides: TGTGCCAGCAGTGCAGGGGGGAACACTGAAGCTTTCTTT. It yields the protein CASSAGGNTEAFF.

CDR3 protein: CASSLISWPGPLSGNTIYF. CDR3 nucleotide sequence: TGTGCCAGCAGCTTAATATCGTGGCCGGGCCCCCTCTCTGGAAACACCATATATTTT. The chain has TRBV5-6 and TRBJ1-3; D remains ambiguous. V gave up 2 bases and J gave up 0 bases, with 21 bases separating them. This CDR3 contains 19 residues. Germline CDR1 SGHDT, CDR2 YYEEEE.

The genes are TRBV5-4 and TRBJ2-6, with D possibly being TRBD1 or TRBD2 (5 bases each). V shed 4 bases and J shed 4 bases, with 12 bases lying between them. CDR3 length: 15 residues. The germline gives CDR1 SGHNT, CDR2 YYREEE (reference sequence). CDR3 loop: CASSTRGGGANVLTF. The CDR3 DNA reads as TGTGCCAGCAGCACGAGGGGTGGCGGGGCCAACGTCCTGACTTTC.

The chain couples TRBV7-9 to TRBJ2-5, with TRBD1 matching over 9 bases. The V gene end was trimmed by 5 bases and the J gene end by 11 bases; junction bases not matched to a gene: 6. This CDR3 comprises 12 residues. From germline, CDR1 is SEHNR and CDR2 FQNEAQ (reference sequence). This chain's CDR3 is CASSRGTGRQYF. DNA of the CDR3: TGTGCCAGCAGCCGGGGGACAGGGAGACAGTACTTC.

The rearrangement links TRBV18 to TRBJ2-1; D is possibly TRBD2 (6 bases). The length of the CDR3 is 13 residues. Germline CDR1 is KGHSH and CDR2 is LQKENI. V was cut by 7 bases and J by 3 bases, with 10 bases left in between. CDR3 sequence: CASFWGGYNEQFF. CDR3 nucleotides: TGTGCCAGCTTTTGGGGAGGCTACAATGAGCAGTTCTTC.

This chain's CDR3 is CASSQYTGGNYGYTF. CDR3 nucleotides: TGCGCCAGCAGCCAATATACAGGGGGCAACTATGGCTACACCTTC. This chain joins TRBV4-1 and TRBJ1-2; 9 nucleotides agree with TRBD1. CDR1 is MGHRA and CDR2 is YSYEKL in the germline V gene. The ends lost 2 bases at V and 2 bases at J; junction bases unmatched: 3. The CDR3 covers 15 residues.

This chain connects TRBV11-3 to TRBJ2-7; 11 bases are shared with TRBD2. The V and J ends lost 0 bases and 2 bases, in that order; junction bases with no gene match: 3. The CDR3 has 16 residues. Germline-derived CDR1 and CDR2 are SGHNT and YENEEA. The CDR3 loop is CASSLDSTSGAYEQYF. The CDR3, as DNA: TGTGCCAGCAGCTTAGATTCGACTAGCGGGGCCTACGAGCAGTACTTC.

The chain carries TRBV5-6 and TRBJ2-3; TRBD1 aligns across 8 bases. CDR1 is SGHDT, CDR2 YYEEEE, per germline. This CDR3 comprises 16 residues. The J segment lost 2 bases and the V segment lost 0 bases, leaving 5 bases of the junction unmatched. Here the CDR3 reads CASSLEGQGATDTQYF. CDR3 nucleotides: TGTGCCAGCAGCTTGGAGGGCCAGGGGGCCACAGATACGCAGTATTTT.

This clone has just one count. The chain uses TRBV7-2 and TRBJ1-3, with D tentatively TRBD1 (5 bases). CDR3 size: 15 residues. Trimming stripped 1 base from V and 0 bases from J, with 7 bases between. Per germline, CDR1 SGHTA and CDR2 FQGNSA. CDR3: CASSLEGTSGNTIYF. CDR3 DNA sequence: TGTGCCAGCAGCTTAGAAGGGACCTCTGGAAACACCATATATTTT.

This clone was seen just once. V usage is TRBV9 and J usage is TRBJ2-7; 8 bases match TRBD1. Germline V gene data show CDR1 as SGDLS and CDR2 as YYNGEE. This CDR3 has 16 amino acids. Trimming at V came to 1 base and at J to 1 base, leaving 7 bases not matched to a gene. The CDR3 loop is CASSVLAGQGSYEQYF. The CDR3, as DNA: TGTGCCAGCAGCGTACTGGCCGGACAGGGATCCTACGAGCAGTACTTC.

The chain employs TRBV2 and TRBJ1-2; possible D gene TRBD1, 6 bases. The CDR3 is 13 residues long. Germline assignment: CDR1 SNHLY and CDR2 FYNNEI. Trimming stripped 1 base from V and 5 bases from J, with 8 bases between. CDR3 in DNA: TGTGCCAGCAGTGAAGTACAGGGTTATGGCTACACCTTC. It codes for CASSEVQGYGYTF.

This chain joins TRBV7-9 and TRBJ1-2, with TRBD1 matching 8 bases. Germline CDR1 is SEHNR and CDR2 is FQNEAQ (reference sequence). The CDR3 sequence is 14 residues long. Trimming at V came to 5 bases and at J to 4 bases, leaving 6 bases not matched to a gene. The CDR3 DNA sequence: TGTGCCAGCAGCCTCCGACAGGGGACCTATGGCTACACCTTC. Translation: CASSLRQGTYGYTF.

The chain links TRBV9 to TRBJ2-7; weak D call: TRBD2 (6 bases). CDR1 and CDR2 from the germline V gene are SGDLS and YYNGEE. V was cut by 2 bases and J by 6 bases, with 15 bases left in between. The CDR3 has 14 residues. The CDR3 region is CASSVRDSLGEQYF. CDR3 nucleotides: TGTGCCAGCAGCGTCCGGGACTCCCTCGGCGAGCAGTACTTC.

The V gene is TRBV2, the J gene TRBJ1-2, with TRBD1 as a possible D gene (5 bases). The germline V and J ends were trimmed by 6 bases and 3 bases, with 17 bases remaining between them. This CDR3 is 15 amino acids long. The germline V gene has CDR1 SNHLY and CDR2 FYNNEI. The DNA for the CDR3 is TGTGCCAGCAGCCAACCGGGACTTCTAGACTATGGCTACACCTTC. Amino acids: CASSQPGLLDYGYTF. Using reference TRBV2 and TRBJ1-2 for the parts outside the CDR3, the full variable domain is EPEVTQTPSHQVTQMGQEVILRCVPISNHLYFYWYRQILGQKVEFLVSFYNNEISEKSEIFDDQFSVERPDGSNFTLKIRSTKLEDSAMYFCASSQPGLLDYGYTFGSGTRLTVV.

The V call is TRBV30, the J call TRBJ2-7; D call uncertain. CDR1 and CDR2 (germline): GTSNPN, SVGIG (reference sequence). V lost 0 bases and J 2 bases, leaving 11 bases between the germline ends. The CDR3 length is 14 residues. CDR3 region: CAWSVRGGTYEQYF. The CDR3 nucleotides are TGTGCCTGGAGTGTACGAGGCGGTACCTACGAGCAGTACTTC.

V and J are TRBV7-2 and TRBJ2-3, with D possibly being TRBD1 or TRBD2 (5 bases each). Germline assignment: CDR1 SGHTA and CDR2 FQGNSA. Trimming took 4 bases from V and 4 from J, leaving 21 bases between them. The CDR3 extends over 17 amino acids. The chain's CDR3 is CASSSIRGVKGPDTQYF. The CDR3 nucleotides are TGTGCCAGCAGCTCCATTAGGGGAGTGAAGGGGCCAGATACGCAGTATTTT.

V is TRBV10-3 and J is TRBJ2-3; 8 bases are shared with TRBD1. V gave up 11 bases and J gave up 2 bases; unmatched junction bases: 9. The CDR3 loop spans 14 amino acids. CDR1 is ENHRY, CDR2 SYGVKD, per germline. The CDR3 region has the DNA TGTGCCGGCCGGCAGGGGGCCTCCACAGATACGCAGTATTTT. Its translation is CAGRQGASTDTQYF.

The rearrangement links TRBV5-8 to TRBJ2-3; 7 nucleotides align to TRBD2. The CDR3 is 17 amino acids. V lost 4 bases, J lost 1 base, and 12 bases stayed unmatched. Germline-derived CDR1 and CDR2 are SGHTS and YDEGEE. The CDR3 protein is CASSLGMWEGGTDTQYF. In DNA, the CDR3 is TGTGCCAGCAGCCTGGGCATGTGGGAGGGCGGCACAGATACGCAGTATTTT.

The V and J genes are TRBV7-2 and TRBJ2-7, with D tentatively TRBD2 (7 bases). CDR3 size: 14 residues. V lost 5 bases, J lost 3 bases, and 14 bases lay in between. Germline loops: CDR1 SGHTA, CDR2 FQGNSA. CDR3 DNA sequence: TGTGCCAGCAGCCTCCTTAGGGGGGGCTACGAGCAGTACTTC. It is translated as CASSLLRGGYEQYF.